This section outlines one T cell receptor beta chain sequence together with its context. What it binds is unknown. Sequencing was performed with immunoSEQ multiplex PCR; in TCRdb, only in-frame clones are kept and a portion is missing. Of around 40,000 clones in the sample, roughly 70% are singletons; the top ten hold about a tenth. The data were taken from a study of cytotoxic CD8 clonotypes in ibrutinib-treated CLL. Whole-study context: Response was recorded as partial in approximately 24 patients and complete in 2; at median roughly 68 months, roughly 14 remained remitted and about twelve had progressed. Samples showed on average about 280,000 productive templates and roughly 90,000 productive rearrangements.

General study points: Contraction or stability on treatment characterized the public clonotypes, which were uncommon. Clonality rose at ibrutinib response and fell back toward baseline at progression.

The clonotype originates from a human donor with chronic lymphocytic leukemia. Sequencing used PBMCs, obtained at disease progression, from a patient treated with ibrutinib.

The CDR3 sequence is CASSLERTGGNEQFF. The CDR3 DNA follows: TGTGCCAGCAGCTTAGAAAGGACAGGGGGTAATGAGCAGTTCTTC. The chain is built from TRBV7-8 and TRBJ2-1; TRBD1 matches 10 bases. Germline V gene lookup returns CDR1 SGHVS and CDR2 FQNEAQ. The junction had 4 bases not matched to a gene; V was cut back by 1 base and J by 7 bases. The length of the CDR3 is 15 residues.